Sequencing of this TCR beta chain was carried out in a study of molecular identifiers for immune sequencing clone quantification. In TCRdb, the PCR reads were re-called with MiXCR into one record per CDR3 protein. The sample holds just under 65,000 distinct CDR3 sequences; over 15% are singletons and the top ten take 1.5%. Study results and caveats: One cell's worth of spiked Jurkat TCR RNA was reportedly detectable among some 1 million naive cells. Over 99% of CMV-specific effector molecules, but under 1% of naive ones, were in clones above 20 copies.

Comments on this clonotype: The antigen remains unidentified. A much larger clonotype is one base distant, so this may be a read error. It is likely a read error, because the conserved phenylalanine at the end of the CDR3 is missing.

For naive CD8 T cells, sorting used the CD8+CD4-CCR7+CD45RA+ phenotype. The CDR3 contains 15 residues. Germline V gives CDR1 SGHTA, CDR2 FQGTGA. V lost 5 bases, J lost 3 bases, and 16 bases lay in between. The sequence was collected from a human donor in good health. Some libraries in this study had Jurkat cell RNA spiked in. Input material: naive CD8+ T cells from blood, with Jurkat cell RNA spiked in. Subset: FACS-sorted CD8+CD4-CCR7+CD45RA+ naive T cells. The J gene is TRBJ1-1, the V gene TRBV7-3, with TRBD1 as a possible D gene (6 bases). The CDR3 reads CASSRVRGLDTEAFL. CDR3 in DNA: TGTGCCAGCAGCCGCGTTCGGGGGCTTGACACTGAAGCTTTCCTT.